The T cell receptor (beta chain) described here comes from a study of lymphopenia after photon versus proton radiotherapy. Some clones are missing from TCRdb's copy, which holds only in-frame ones; the method was immunoSEQ multiplex PCR. The repertoire consists of tens of thousands of clones, with roughly 80% occurring once and the leading ten covering 21%. Germline V CDR1 and CDR2: MNHNS, SASEGT. The V gene end was trimmed by 6 bases and the J gene end by 3 bases; junction bases not matched to a gene: 8. This CDR3 has 15 residues. This sequence originates from an older woman with pancreatic cancer. The sample here was peripheral blood, taken from a patient treated with proton-based radiotherapy. V is TRBV6-1 and J is TRBJ2-7; 10 positions match TRBD2. CDR3 loop: CASRWTSGGGYEQYF. CDR3 nucleotides: TGTGCCAGCAGGTGGACTAGCGGAGGGGGCTACGAGCAGTACTTC.